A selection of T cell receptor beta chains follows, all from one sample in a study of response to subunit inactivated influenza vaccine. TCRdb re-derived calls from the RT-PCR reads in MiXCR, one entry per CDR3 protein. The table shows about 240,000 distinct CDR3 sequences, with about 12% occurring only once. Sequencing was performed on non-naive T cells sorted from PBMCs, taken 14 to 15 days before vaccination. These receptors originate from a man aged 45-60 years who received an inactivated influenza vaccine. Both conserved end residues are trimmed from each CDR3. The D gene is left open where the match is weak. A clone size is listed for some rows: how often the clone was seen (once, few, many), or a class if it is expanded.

ASSQDSTVKTGELF | TRBV4-1 | few | TRBJ2-2 | - | 14
ASSLRLQGSNEQF | TRBV7-9 | - | TRBJ2-1 | - | 13
ASSPGGTTMGYT | TRBV18 | few | TRBJ1-2 | - | 12
ASSLTKKDEQY | TRBV7-3 | - | TRBJ2-7 | - | 11
ASSPVGKTYGYT | TRBV18 | few | TRBJ1-2 | - | 12
ASTTMAGAGYGYT | TRBV28 | - | TRBJ1-2 | - | 13
SARTLERSFTDTQY | TRBV20-1 | - | TRBJ2-3 | - | 14
ASSVGGSTGANVLT | TRBV5-1 | once | TRBJ2-6 | - | 14
ASSPRSSYNEQF | TRBV9 | few | TRBJ2-1 | - | 12
ASRDRYNSPLH | TRBV27 | many | TRBJ1-6 | - | 11
AISRPGGGHEQF | TRBV10-3 | many | TRBJ2-1 | - | 12
ASTSGWRAGSAYEQY | TRBV28 | - | TRBJ2-7 | TRBD2 | 15
ASSVKDTGELF | TRBV12-3/TRBV12-4 | few | TRBJ2-2 | - | 11
ASRRETGSSNQPQH | TRBV28 | few | TRBJ1-5 | TRBD1 | 14
ASSSGGQGTGELF | TRBV6-2/TRBV6-3 | many | TRBJ2-2 | TRBD1 | 13
ASSKRDGSYEQY | TRBV11-2 | few | TRBJ2-7 | - | 12
ASSLVGGGFNSYNEQF | TRBV11-2 | few | TRBJ2-1 | - | 16
ATSDPSGTNTGELF | TRBV24-1 | many | TRBJ2-2 | TRBD2 | 14
ASGPGLGANVLT | TRBV6-1 | - | TRBJ2-6 | - | 12
ASSLDYQNNEQF | TRBV11-2 | - | TRBJ2-1 | - | 12